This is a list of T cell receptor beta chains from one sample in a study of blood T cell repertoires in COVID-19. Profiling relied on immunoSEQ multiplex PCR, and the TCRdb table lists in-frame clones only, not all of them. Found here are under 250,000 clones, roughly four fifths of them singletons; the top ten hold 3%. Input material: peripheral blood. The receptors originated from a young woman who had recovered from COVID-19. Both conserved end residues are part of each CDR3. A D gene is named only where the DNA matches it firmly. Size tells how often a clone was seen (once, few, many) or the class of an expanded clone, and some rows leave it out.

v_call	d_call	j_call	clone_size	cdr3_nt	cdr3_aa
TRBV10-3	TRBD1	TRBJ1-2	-	TGTGCCATTAGCCCGGGCGGACAGGGTACCGGCTACACCTTC	CAISPGGQGTGYTF
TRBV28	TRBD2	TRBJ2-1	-	TGTGCCAGCACCGGGACTAGCGGGAGTAATGAGCAGTTCTTC	CASTGTSGSNEQFF
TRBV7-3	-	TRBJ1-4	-	TGTGCCAGCAGCTTAAACGGCGGGGTGGGTGAAAAACTGTTTTTT	CASSLNGGVGEKLFF
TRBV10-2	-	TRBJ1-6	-	TGCGCCAGCAGTGAGTCTCCGTCACCCCTCCACTTT	CASSESPSPLHF
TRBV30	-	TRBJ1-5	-	TGTGCCTGGAGTGGGGGGGGCAATCAGCCCCAGCATTTT	CAWSGGGNQPQHF
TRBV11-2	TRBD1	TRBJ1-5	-	TGTGCCAGCAGCTTAGGACAGGGATATAGCAATCAGCCCCAGCATTTT	CASSLGQGYSNQPQHF
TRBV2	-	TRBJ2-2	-	TGTGCCAGCAGGGGGCCCCTATGGGGTAGCCGATCCACCGGGGAGCTGTTTTTT	CASRGPLWGSRSTGELFF
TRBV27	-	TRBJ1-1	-	TGTGCCAGCAGTACAGGGAACACTGAAGCTTTCTTT	CASSTGNTEAFF
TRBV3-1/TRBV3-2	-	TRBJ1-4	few	TGTGCCAGCAGCCCCAGACGGGTTAACCTAAGGACTAATGAAAAACTGTTTTTT	CASSPRRVNLRTNEKLFF
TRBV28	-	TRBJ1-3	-	TGTGCCAGCAGTTTATCAGGGGACCCCTTCGGAAACACCATATATTTT	CASSLSGDPFGNTIYF
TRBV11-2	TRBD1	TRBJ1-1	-	TGTGCCAGCAGCTTACCCGGACAGGGCACTGAAGCTTTCTTT	CASSLPGQGTEAFF
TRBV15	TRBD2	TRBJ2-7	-	TGTGCCACCAGCAGAGAGGGACTAGTCCACGAGCAGTACTTC	CATSREGLVHEQYF
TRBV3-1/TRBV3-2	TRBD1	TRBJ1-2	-	TGTGCCAGCAGCCAAGTCCCCGGGACAGTCTATGGCTACACCTTC	CASSQVPGTVYGYTF